What follows are 28 T cell receptor beta chains derived from one specimen sequenced in a study of blood T cell repertoires in COVID-19. Some clones are missing from TCRdb's copy, which holds only in-frame ones; the method was immunoSEQ multiplex PCR. The data contain about 80,000 clones, 78% of them singletons. Sequencing was done on a sample of peripheral blood. The receptors originated from a human donor in a cohort sampled during active COVID-19.

The chain links TRBV28 to TRBJ1-1, with D unclear. Germline V gene data show CDR1 as MDHEN and CDR2 as SYDVKM. The ends were cut back, 3 bases at V and 1 base at J, with 6 bases in the middle. There are 13 residues in the CDR3. CDR3 sequence reads: CASSFRGNTEAFF. The CDR3 DNA follows: TGTGCCAGCAGTTTTCGGGGGAACACTGAAGCTTTCTTT. Using reference TRBV28 and TRBJ1-1 for the parts outside the CDR3, the full variable domain is DVKVTQSSRYLVKRTGEKVFLECVQDMDHENMFWYRQDPGLGLRLIYFSYDVKMKEKGDIPEGYSVSREKKERFSLILESASTNQTSMYLCASSFRGNTEAFFGQGTRLTVV.

A few counts support this clone. The chain combines TRBV4-3 with TRBJ1-2, with D unresolved. CDR3 length: 15 amino acids. CDR1 is LGHNA, CDR2 YSLEER, per germline. Trimming removed 2 bases at V and 4 bases at J, with 14 bases between. In DNA, the CDR3 is TGCGCCAGCAGCCAAAAAGGCGGGGTTGTCTATGGCTACACCTTC. As protein: CASSQKGGVVYGYTF.

V and J are TRBV4-1 and TRBJ1-1, with a weak D call TRBD1 (6 bases). V was clipped by 4 bases and J by 5 bases, with 17 bases between them. CDR1 and CDR2 (germline): MGHRA, YSYEKL. The length of the CDR3 is 15 residues. The CDR3 loop is CASSPPASRGTEAFF. The CDR3 DNA reads TGCGCCAGCAGCCCCCCGGCGTCGAGGGGGACTGAAGCTTTCTTT.

Concerning this clone: The sample holds other DNA sequences that translate to the same CDR3. V and J are TRBV6-5 and TRBJ2-2; D perhaps matches TRBD1 (6 bases). Per the germline V gene, CDR1 is MNHEY and CDR2 is SVGAGI. V lost 3 bases and J 6 bases, leaving 8 bases between the germline ends. This CDR3 has 13 residues. CDR3 amino acids: CASSYRGSGELFF. CDR3 DNA sequence: TGTGCCAGCAGTTATAGGGGGTCCGGGGAGCTGTTTTTT.

This clone was seen a single time. The V call is TRBV18, the J call TRBJ2-2, with TRBD1 matching 7 bases. CDR3 size: 15 residues. Looked up from germline, CDR1 is KGHSH and CDR2 is LQKENI. V lost 4 bases, J lost 5 bases, and 7 bases stayed unmatched. The DNA for the CDR3 is TGTGCCAGCTCACGAACAGGGGCCCCTACCGGGGAGCTGTTTTTT. This encodes CASSRTGAPTGELFF.

The chain recombines TRBV27 with TRBJ2-7, with 10 bases lining up with TRBD1. CDR1 is MNHEY, CDR2 SMNVEV, per germline (reference sequence). The junction had 4 bases not matched to a gene; V was cut back by 3 bases and J by 5 bases. The CDR3 is made up of 14 amino acids. The CDR3: CASSLGQGLHEQYV. The CDR3, as DNA: TGTGCCAGCAGTTTGGGACAGGGGTTACACGAGCAGTACGTC.

This clone was observed a few times. The V and J genes are TRBV5-8 and TRBJ1-2; D uncertain. CDR3 size: 9 residues. Trimming cost V 7 bases and J 8 bases, with 6 bases left between them. Germline CDR1 and CDR2: SGHTS and YDEGEE. The CDR3 reads CASLGGYTF. Written as DNA, the CDR3 is TGTGCCAGCTTGGGCGGCTACACCTTC.

This chain uses TRBV11-2 with TRBJ2-7; D possibly corresponds to TRBD1 (5 bases). The germline V gene has CDR1 SGHAT and CDR2 FQNNGV. V gave up 5 bases and J gave up 5 bases, with 16 bases separating them. There are 14 residues in the CDR3. CDR3 region: CASSLSQGTDEQYV. CDR3 sequence (DNA): TGTGCCAGCAGCCTGAGTCAGGGAACCGACGAGCAGTACGTC.

The table lists this clone with a count of one. V gene TRBV4-1 combines with J gene TRBJ1-1; unclear D gene. The V gene's germline CDR1 is MGHRA and CDR2 YSYEKL. CDR3 length: 17 residues. Trimming took off 1 base at V and 0 bases at J, with 15 bases between the two ends. This CDR3 is CASSQGLFNNLNTEAFF. CDR3 coding DNA: TGCGCCAGCAGCCAAGGACTGTTTAACAACCTGAACACTGAAGCTTTCTTT.

The table lists this clone with a few counts. The CDR3 sequence: CASSLVGLGNTEAFF. The CDR3 region has the DNA TGTGCCAGCAGCTTGGTCGGGTTAGGGAACACTGAAGCTTTCTTT. V usage is TRBV5-5 and J usage is TRBJ1-1; D is undetermined. CDR1 is SGHKS, CDR2 YYEKEE, per germline (reference sequence). V shed 0 bases and J shed 1 base, with 10 bases lying between them. The CDR3 loop spans 15 amino acids.

The gene calls are TRBV6-6 and TRBJ1-6, with D unclear. This CDR3 contains 14 residues. V dropped 2 bases and J dropped 8 bases, with 10 bases sitting between them. Germline assignment: CDR1 MNHNY and CDR2 SVGAGI (reference sequence). CDR3 sequence reads: CASSYGGGDSPLHF. The CDR3 nucleotides are TGTGCCAGCAGTTACGGCGGCGGGGATTCACCCCTCCACTTT.

This chain links TRBV7-9 with TRBJ1-1; D call uncertain. The germline gives CDR1 SEHNR, CDR2 FQNEAQ (reference sequence). The V end lost 4 bases, the J end lost 1 base, and 10 bases lay between the germline ends. CDR3 length equals 14 residues. In DNA, the CDR3 is TGTGCCAGCAGCTCCGTCCCCGGGAACACTGAAGCTTTCTTT. Protein sequence: CASSSVPGNTEAFF.

Only one count was recorded for this clone. This rearrangement joins TRBV5-4 to TRBJ1-3; 7 bases agree with TRBD1. The junction had 9 bases not matched to a gene; V was cut back by 4 bases and J by 2 bases. The CDR3 runs 16 residues. Germline loops: CDR1 SGHNT, CDR2 YYREEE (reference sequence). The CDR3: CASSASIGTAGNTIYF. Here the CDR3 DNA reads TGTGCCAGCAGCGCATCGATCGGGACAGCTGGAAACACCATATATTTT.

This clone was seen once. DNA of the CDR3: TGTGCCTGGAGTGTACGGCGGGCCCTCACAGATACGCAGTATTTT. Translation: CAWSVRRALTDTQYF. The V call is TRBV30, the J call TRBJ2-3; a possible D gene is TRBD2 (5 bases). Trimming cost V 0 bases and J 2 bases, with 12 bases left between them. The CDR3 has 15 amino acids. CDR1 and CDR2 from the germline V gene are GTSNPN and SVGIG (reference sequence).

The sample holds one count of this clone. The rearrangement joins TRBV2 to TRBJ2-1; 8 bases agree with TRBD2. V was pared by 1 base and J by 4 bases, with 3 bases of the junction left unmatched. CDR3 length: 15 amino acids. Per germline, CDR1 SNHLY and CDR2 FYNNEI. The CDR3 loop reads CASSEGLAGYNEQFF. The DNA for the CDR3 is TGTGCCAGCAGTGAAGGGCTAGCGGGTTACAATGAGCAGTTCTTC.

This clone has only a few counts. The chain employs TRBV2 and TRBJ2-6, with 9 nucleotides matching TRBD1. Germline loops: CDR1 SNHLY, CDR2 FYNNEI. Trimming at V came to 5 bases and at J to 2 bases, leaving 7 bases not matched to a gene. The CDR3 contains 17 residues. CDR3: CASSRPGQGAGANVLTF. CDR3 bases: TGTGCCAGCAGTCGACCGGGACAGGGTGCTGGGGCCAACGTCCTGACTTTC.

The chain has TRBV10-3 and TRBJ1-2; 10 bases match TRBD1. The CDR3 runs 12 residues. V was clipped by 10 bases and J by 7 bases; unmatched bases: 6. Germline V lookup: CDR1 ENHRY, CDR2 SYGVKD. CDR3 bases: TGTGCCACGACAGGGGGCGTAAGTGGCTACACCTTC. Residues: CATTGGVSGYTF.

The V and J genes are TRBV5-1 and TRBJ2-3; TRBD2 matches 13 bases. V shed 2 bases and J 4 bases; nucleotides not matched to a gene: 4. Germline CDR1 SGHRS, CDR2 YFSETQ. The CDR3 has 16 amino acids. As DNA, the CDR3 is TGCGCCAGCAGCTTTCAACTAGCGGGAGGGCCAGATACGCAGTATTTT. Translated, it gives CASSFQLAGGPDTQYF.

V and J are TRBV7-9 and TRBJ2-1; 11 bases match TRBD1. The trim removed 3 bases at V and 8 bases at J, leaving 6 bases unmatched. CDR3 length: 15 residues. Per germline, CDR1 SEHNR and CDR2 FQNEAQ (reference sequence). CDR3 nucleotides: TGTGCCAGCAGCTTCGGACAGGGGGCAACCGATGAGCAGTTCTTC. Its protein is CASSFGQGATDEQFF.

This chain uses TRBV6-5 with TRBJ1-1, with 8 bases identical to TRBD1. The CDR3 is 13 amino acids. Trimming at V came to 8 bases and at J to 4 bases, leaving 6 bases not matched to a gene. Per germline, CDR1 MNHEY and CDR2 SVGAGI. CDR3 DNA sequence: TGTGCCAGCTGGTGGACAGGGCTCACTGAAGCTTTCTTT. Translation gives CASWWTGLTEAFF.

The chain is built from TRBV4-1 and TRBJ1-1, with D uncertain. CDR1 MGHRA and CDR2 YSYEKL come from the germline V gene. The V end was cut by 1 base, the J end by 1 base, with 4 bases between. CDR3 length equals 13 residues. CDR3: CASSQVENTEAFF. The CDR3 DNA reads as TGCGCCAGCAGCCAAGTAGAGAACACTGAAGCTTTCTTT.

This CDR3 reads CASSLHPVTNEQFF. Written as DNA, the CDR3 is TGTGCCAGCAGTCTCCACCCCGTTACAAATGAGCAGTTCTTC. The rearrangement links TRBV6-6 to TRBJ2-1; D not certain. There are 14 residues in the CDR3. V was trimmed by 5 bases and J by 7 bases, leaving 15 bases between them. Germline-derived CDR1 and CDR2 are MNHNY and SVGAGI (reference sequence).

The chain links TRBV19 to TRBJ2-3; D may be TRBD1 (5 bases). The CDR3 consists of 13 residues. CDR1 and CDR2 from the germline V gene are LNHDA and SQIVND (reference sequence). V lost 4 bases and J lost 3, with 8 bases in between. CDR3: CASSRGPTDTQYF. The CDR3 nucleotides are TGTGCCAGTAGTAGGGGCCCTACAGATACGCAGTATTTT.

This chain uses TRBV5-4 with TRBJ2-7, with TRBD1 matching over 7 bases. Germline loops: CDR1 SGHNT, CDR2 YYREEE (reference sequence). V was pared by 4 bases and J by 0 bases, with 4 bases of the junction left unmatched. This CDR3 comprises 14 residues. The CDR3 spells CASSARDSSYEQYF. The CDR3 DNA sequence: TGTGCCAGCAGCGCCCGGGACAGCTCCTACGAGCAGTACTTC. Full variable domain (missing parts from reference TRBV5-4 and TRBJ2-7): ETGVTQSPTHLIKTRGQQVTLRCSSQSGHNTVSWYQQALGQGPQFIFQYYREEENGRGNFPPRFSGLQFPNYSSELNVNALELDDSALYLCASSARDSSYEQYFGPGTRLTVT.

The chain couples TRBV7-8 to TRBJ2-1; TRBD1 agrees at 8 bases. The CDR3 totals 14 residues. Trimming at V came to 8 bases and at J to 0 bases, leaving 3 bases not matched to a gene. From germline, CDR1 is SGHVS and CDR2 FQNEAQ. CDR3 loop: CASQGATSYNEQFF. The CDR3, as DNA: TGTGCCAGCCAGGGGGCTACCTCCTACAATGAGCAGTTCTTC.

V gene TRBV19 combines with J gene TRBJ2-6; 9 bases agree with TRBD1. J was trimmed by 0 bases and V by 6 bases; bases with no gene match: 9. Germline V gives CDR1 LNHDA, CDR2 SQIVND (reference sequence). The CDR3 has 18 residues. The CDR3 DNA reads TGTGCCAGTAGCACCTTACAGGGGGCCACCTCTGGGGCCAACGTCCTGACTTTC. This translates into CASSTLQGATSGANVLTF.

This chain uses TRBV7-2 with TRBJ2-3, with D possibly being TRBD2 (5 bases). The CDR3 contains 14 residues. Trimming removed 1 base from V and 2 bases from J, with 7 bases in between. Per germline, CDR1 SGHTA and CDR2 FQGNSA. CDR3 protein: CASSLEAATDTQYF. In DNA, the CDR3 is TGTGCCAGCAGCTTAGAAGCGGCCACAGATACGCAGTATTTT.

Points on this clone: One junction end disagrees with the germline gene, perhaps due to a read error. The rearrangement uses TRBV5-4 and TRBJ2-3; 9 nucleotides agree with TRBD2. This CDR3 comprises 12 residues. Germline values: CDR1 SGHNT, CDR2 YYREEE (reference sequence). The CDR3 DNA reads as TGCTCAAGCGGGGGGCAGCGCGATACGCAGTATTTT. This codes for CSSGGQRDTQYF. Together with reference TRBV5-4 and TRBJ2-3, the CDR3 gives the full variable domain: ETGVTQSPTHLIKTRGQQVTLRCSSQSGHNTVSWYQQALGQGPQFIFQYYREEENGRGNFPPRFSGLQFPNYSSELNVNALELDDSALYLCSSGGQRDTQYFGPGTRLTVL.